This TCR beta chain is drawn from a study of PD-1 blockade in classical Hodgkin lymphoma. Noted time point: cycle 4 day 1 (C4D1), after more than five weeks of nivolumab. Brentuximab vedotin exposure varied among the patients, all of whom had relapsed after autologous stem cell transplantation. This clone has a handful of counts. Using immunoSEQ multiplex PCR, the repertoire was profiled, and TCRdb retains in-frame clones only, with some absent. The sample has about 28,000 clones, 80% seen once. Per the germline V gene, CDR1 is DFQATT and CDR2 is SNEGSKA (reference sequence). V dropped 7 bases and J dropped 7 bases, with 11 bases sitting between them. The CDR3 has 10 amino acids.

The source is a human donor with classical Hodgkin lymphoma. The rearrangement links TRBV20-1 to TRBJ2-7; D is unclear. The sequenced sample was peripheral blood mononuclear cells (PBMCs), obtained before the fourth cycle of nivolumab. The CDR3 loop is CSGGQREQYF. The DNA for the CDR3 is TGCAGTGGTGGTCAGAGGGAGCAGTACTTC.